This T cell receptor (beta chain) was documented in a study of shared clonotypes between healthy human individuals (dated by TCRdb to the early 2020s). Regarding the study in general: The cohort comprised two women and a few men aged 18 to 49 years. Per donor, three plates each were used for CD4 naive and CD4 memory, two for CD8 naive, and one for CD8 memory. To estimate repertoire size and how much clonotype sharing occurs between individuals, the study deeply sequenced the blood TCR repertoires of a handful of healthy adults. To increase sequencing depth and limit assay-specific biases, different laboratories used diverse techniques to prepare libraries and sequence TCR repertoires. Leukapheresis yielded between about 0.94 and 9.5 billion PBMCs per donor. The full study reports these points: When a handful of donors were compared, the shared fraction of clonotypes was around 5.1% for naive CD4, around 3.6% for naive CD8, 2% to 2.5% for memory CD4, and 0.35% to 0.4% for memory CD8. The genetic and exposure-history diversity represented was limited by the small number of donors. Compared with non-shared clonotypes, the clonotypes found in all four sorted-subset donors had higher generation probabilities. Estimated clonotype richness was generally larger for naive than for memory subsets. Sampling was restricted to blood, and TCR repertoires in tissues likely differ from the TCR repertoires found in blood. Pairwise subsampling led to the expectation that sequencing depth would affect the degree of clonotype sharing among donors. Even with the large sequencing depth, rarefaction of the sorted-subset datasets indicated that sequencing was incomplete.

In the case of this clone: Its antigen specificity is not known. Per-nucleotide qualities are absent, and no much larger clonotype sits a single base away.

A distance of 8 bases separates the germline ends of V and J, which lose 5 bases and 4 bases respectively. The CDR3 starts with the cysteine, ends with the phenylalanine, and has 11 residues. Only the CDR3 part of the read is kept: 33 bases, read in frame from the first base. CDR1 and CDR2 were assigned from the germline V gene as SQVTM and ANQGSEA. Healthy HIV-negative adults with no recently reported acute infections or vaccinations were included as donors. Only Caucasian adults living in Nashville, Tennessee, USA were represented among the donors. Magnetic negative selection was used to enrich CD4+ T cells, after which naive cells were positively selected on CD45RA and the negative fraction became the memory subset. Blood was obtained by leukapheresis, after which PBMCs were separated by Ficoll-Histopaque density gradient centrifugation and cryopreserved in liquid nitrogen vapor phase. Purity and quantity of every magnetically sorted T cell population were checked by analytical flow cytometry. Genomic DNA was isolated from each sorted fraction and quantified by UV absorbance on a Nanodrop 2000c.

Using the deep immunoSEQ assay, multiplex PCR amplified TCR CDR3 regions from genomic DNA. Extracted genomic DNA from each cell subset was spread evenly across all wells of several immunoSEQ 96-well plates, with each plate serving as a replicate. For sorted subsets, each replicate PCR was loaded with roughly 200 ng genomic DNA, equivalent to some 31,000 T cell genomes. Purified libraries were measured with a Qubit 3.0 fluorometer, size-checked on a Bioanalyzer 2100, and measured again with the KAPA Library Quantification kit. Each immunoSEQ 96-well plate was sequenced on its own single-read 150-cycle Illumina NextSeq 550 flow cell. In the paper's pipeline: The immunoSEQ output contained only junctional sequences without quality scores, so filtering could not match that applied to full-length reads. Sequences were annotated with PyIR, a Python wrapper for IgBLAST v1.9, and V/J genes and CDR3 were assigned using IMGT germline references. Reads were filtered out if the reads had weak V/J assignments (E-value above 1e-6), no CDR3, stop codons, out-of-frame junctions, or ambiguous translated residues. V3J clonotypes were defined as sequences sharing the same inferred V gene, J gene, and CDR3 amino acid sequence. The percentage overlap between two repertoires was calculated by dividing the number of shared unique clonotypes by the size of the smaller repertoire. Repertoire richness was assessed with RTK rarefaction, the Chao1 estimator, and Recon v2.1 estimates of unobserved clonotypes. Generation probabilities for all TCRbeta clonotypes obtained by the gDNA method from a handful of donors were computed using OLGA. TCRdb holds this immuneACCESS table with in-frame rearrangements only. Some clones are missing; in checked studies, unresolved V genes explain under half, and the rest has no known cause. That table gives V, J and clone size, and the DNA gave D and trimming. The sample records about a million clones, approximately 68% of which are singletons. The top ten clones comprise about 1.5% of the sample.

Recombination joined TRBV29-1 with TRBJ1-1, with the D gene too uncertain to name. Sequences were obtained from memory CD4+ T cells sorted from blood. The cell subset or site label on this specimen signifies: CD45RA-negative fraction. The TCR comes from a man younger than 30 in good health. Here the CDR3 is given as CSVSTSTEAFF. The sequenced DNA is TGCAGCGTTTCAACGAGCACTGAAGCTTTCTTT. Reference TRBV29-1 and TRBJ1-1 genes cover what lies past the CDR3, so the full variable domain is SAVISQKPSRDICQRGTSLTIQCQVDSQVTMMFWYRQQPGQSLTLIATANQGSEATYESGFVIDKFPISRPNLTFSTLTVSNMSPEDSSIYLCSVSTSTEAFFGQGTRLTVV.